The clone carrying this TCR beta chain was detected a few times. Antigen unknown. CDR3 length: 14 residues. The germline V gene encodes CDR1 SEHNR and CDR2 FQNEAQ (reference sequence). V lost 5 bases to trimming and J lost 6 bases; unmatched junction nucleotides: 5. These data are taken from a study of tissue T cells after allogeneic stem cell transplantation. Study observations and caveats: Limitations included a small, clinically heterogeneous cohort and limited sampling depth. Across patients, clones rarely overlapped, yet motif clusters were shared tissue-specifically.

Steroid-refractory graft-versus-host disease after allogeneic hematopoietic cell transplant qualified adults for prospective research-autopsy enrollment. Profiling relied on immunoSEQ multiplex PCR, and the TCRdb table lists in-frame clones only, not all of them. The table has 6,000 to 9,500 clones, more than 60% seen once. The source of this sequence is a male patient older than 55 with steroid-refractory graft-versus-host disease after an allogeneic stem cell transplant. Part of the T cell pool may stem from the graft donor. This chain links TRBV7-9 with TRBJ2-7, with 12 bases fitting TRBD2. Specimen: skin, collected at autopsy. CDR3 region: CASSKTSGGSEQYF. DNA of the CDR3: TGTGCCAGCAGCAAGACTAGCGGGGGATCCGAGCAGTACTTC.